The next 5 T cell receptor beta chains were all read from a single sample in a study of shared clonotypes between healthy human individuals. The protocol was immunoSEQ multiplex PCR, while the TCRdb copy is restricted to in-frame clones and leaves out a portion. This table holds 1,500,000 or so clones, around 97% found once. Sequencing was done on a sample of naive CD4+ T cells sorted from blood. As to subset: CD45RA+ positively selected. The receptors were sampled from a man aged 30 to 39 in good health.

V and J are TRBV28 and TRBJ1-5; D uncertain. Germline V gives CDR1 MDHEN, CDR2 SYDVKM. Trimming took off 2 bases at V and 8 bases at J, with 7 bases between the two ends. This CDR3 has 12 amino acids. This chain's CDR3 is CASSLLREPQHF. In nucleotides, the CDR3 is TGTGCCAGCAGTTTACTCCGTGAGCCCCAGCATTTT. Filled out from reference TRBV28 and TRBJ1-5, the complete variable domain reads DVKVTQSSRYLVKRTGEKVFLECVQDMDHENMFWYRQDPGLGLRLIYFSYDVKMKEKGDIPEGYSVSREKKERFSLILESASTNQTSMYLCASSLLREPQHFGDGTRLSIL.

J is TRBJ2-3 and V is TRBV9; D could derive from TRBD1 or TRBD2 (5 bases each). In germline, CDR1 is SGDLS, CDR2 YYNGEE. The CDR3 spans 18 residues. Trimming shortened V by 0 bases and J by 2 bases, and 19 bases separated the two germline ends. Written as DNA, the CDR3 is TGTGCCAGCAGCGTAGCTGAGGGGCGCGGCGCCAACACAGATACGCAGTATTTT. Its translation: CASSVAEGRGANTDTQYF.

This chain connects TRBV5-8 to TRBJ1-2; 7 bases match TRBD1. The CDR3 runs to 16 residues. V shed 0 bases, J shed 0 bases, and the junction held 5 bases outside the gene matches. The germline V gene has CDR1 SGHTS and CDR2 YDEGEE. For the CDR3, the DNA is TGTGCCAGCAGCTTGGGTCAGGGGGACTCTAACTATGGCTACACCTTC. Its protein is CASSLGQGDSNYGYTF.

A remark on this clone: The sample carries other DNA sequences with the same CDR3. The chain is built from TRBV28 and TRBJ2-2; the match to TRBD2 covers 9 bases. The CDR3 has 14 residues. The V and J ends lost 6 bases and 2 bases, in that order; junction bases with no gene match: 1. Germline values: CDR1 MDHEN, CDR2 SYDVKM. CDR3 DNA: TGTGCCAGCAGGACTAGCGGAAACACCGGGGAGCTGTTTTTT. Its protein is CASRTSGNTGELFF.

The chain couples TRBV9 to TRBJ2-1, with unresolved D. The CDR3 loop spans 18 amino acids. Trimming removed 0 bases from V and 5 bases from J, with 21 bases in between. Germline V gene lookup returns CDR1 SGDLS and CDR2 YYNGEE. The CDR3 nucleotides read TGTGCCAGCAGCGTAGGGTCGACGACTGCGCGGCACGACAATGAGCAGTTCTTC. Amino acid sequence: CASSVGSTTARHDNEQFF.